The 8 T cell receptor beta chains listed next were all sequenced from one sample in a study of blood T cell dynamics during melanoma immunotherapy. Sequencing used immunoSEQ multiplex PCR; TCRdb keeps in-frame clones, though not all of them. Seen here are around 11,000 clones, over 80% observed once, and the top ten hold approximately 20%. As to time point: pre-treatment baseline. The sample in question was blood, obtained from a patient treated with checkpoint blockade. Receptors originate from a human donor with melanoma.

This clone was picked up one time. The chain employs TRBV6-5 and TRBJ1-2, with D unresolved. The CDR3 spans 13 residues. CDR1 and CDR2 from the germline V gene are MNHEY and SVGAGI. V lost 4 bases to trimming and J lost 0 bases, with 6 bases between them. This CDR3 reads CASSWTPNYGYTF. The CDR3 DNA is TGTGCCAGCAGTTGGACCCCTAACTATGGCTACACCTTC.

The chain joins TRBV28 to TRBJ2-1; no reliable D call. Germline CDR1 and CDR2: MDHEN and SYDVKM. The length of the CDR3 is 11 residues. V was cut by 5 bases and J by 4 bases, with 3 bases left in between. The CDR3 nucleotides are TGTGCCAGCAGTGTATACAATGAGCAGTTCTTC. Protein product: CASSVYNEQFF.

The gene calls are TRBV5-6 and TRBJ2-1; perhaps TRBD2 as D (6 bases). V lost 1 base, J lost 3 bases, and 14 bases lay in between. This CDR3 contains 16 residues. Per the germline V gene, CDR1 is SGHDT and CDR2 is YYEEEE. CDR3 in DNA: TGTGCCAGCAGCTTGATGAGGGGAGGATTCTACAATGAGCAGTTCTTC. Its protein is CASSLMRGGFYNEQFF.

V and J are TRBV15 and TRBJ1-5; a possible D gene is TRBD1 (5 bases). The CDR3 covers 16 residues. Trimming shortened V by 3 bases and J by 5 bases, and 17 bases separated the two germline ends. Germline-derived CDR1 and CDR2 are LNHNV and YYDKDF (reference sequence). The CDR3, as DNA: TGTGCCACCAGCAGTAAGATGGGGGAAGGTGATCAGCCCCAGCATTTT. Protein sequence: CATSSKMGEGDQPQHF.

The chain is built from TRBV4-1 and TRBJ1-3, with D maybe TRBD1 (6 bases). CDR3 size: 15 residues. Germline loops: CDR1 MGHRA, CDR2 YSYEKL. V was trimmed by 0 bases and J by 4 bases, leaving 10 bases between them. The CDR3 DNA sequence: TGCGCCAGCAGCCAAGATGGGGGGCAAGGAAACACCATATATTTT. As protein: CASSQDGGQGNTIYF.

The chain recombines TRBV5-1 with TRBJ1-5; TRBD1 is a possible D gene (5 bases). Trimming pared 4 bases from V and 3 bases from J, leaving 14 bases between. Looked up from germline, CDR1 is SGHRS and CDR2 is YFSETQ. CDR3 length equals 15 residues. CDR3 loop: CASSPGGGNNQPQHF. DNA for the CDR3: TGCGCCAGCAGCCCCGGGGGGGGGAACAATCAGCCCCAGCATTTT.

The CDR3 DNA sequence: TGCGCCAGCAGCCAAGATTCGGCAGACAGGGGCTCACCCCTCCACTTT. It is translated as CASSQDSADRGSPLHF. The rearrangement uses TRBV4-1 and TRBJ1-6, with 8 bases that match TRBD1. This CDR3 is 16 amino acids long. J gave up 10 bases and V 0 bases, and 8 bases lay outside the gene matches. CDR1 is MGHRA and CDR2 is YSYEKL in the germline V gene.

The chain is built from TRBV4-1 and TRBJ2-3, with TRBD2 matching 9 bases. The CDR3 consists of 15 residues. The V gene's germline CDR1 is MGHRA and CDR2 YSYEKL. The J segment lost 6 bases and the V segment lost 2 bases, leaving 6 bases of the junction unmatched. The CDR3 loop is CASSQFAGGQDTQYF. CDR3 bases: TGCGCCAGCAGCCAATTTGCGGGAGGGCAGGATACGCAGTATTTT.